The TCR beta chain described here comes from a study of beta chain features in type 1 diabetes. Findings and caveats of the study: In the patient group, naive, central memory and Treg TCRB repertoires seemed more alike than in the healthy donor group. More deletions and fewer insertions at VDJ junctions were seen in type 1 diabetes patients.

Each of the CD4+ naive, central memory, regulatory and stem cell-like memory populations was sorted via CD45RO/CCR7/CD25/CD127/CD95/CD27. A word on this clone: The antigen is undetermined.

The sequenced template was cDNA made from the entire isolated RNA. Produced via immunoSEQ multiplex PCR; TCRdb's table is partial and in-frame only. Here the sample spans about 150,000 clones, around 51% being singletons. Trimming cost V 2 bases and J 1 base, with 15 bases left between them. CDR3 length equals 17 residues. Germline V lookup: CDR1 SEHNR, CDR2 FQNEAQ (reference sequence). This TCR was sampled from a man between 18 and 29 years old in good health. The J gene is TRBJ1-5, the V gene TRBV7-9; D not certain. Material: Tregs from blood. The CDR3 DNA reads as TGTGCCAGCAGCTTAATTGGCGGAGGTGGGAGCAATCAGCCCCAGCATTTT. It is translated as CASSLIGGGGSNQPQHF.